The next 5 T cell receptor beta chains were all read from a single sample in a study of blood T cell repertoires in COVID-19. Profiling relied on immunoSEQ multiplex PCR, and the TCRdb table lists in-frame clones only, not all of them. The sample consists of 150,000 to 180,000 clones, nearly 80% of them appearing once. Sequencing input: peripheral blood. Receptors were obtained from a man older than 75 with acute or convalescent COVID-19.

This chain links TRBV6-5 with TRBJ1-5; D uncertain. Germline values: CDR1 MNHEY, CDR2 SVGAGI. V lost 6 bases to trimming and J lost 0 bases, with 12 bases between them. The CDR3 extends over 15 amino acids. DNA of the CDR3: TGTGCCAGCAGAGCCCTCCGGGATAGCAATCAGCCCCAGCATTTT. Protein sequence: CASRALRDSNQPQHF.

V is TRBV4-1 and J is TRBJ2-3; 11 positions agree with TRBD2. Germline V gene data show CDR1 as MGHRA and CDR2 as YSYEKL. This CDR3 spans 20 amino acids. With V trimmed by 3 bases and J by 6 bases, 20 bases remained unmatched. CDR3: CASSQAHGSGGAGPVDTQYF. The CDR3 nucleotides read TGCGCCAGCAGCCAGGCCCATGGTAGCGGGGGGGCTGGACCTGTGGATACGCAGTATTTT.

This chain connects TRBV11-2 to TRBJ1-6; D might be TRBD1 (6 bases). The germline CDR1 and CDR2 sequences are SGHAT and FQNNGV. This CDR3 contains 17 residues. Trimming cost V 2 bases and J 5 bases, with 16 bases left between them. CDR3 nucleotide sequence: TGTGCCAGCAGCTTACGTGGGGGTAGGACAGATAATTCACCCCTCCACTTT. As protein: CASSLRGGRTDNSPLHF.

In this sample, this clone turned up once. CDR3 bases: TGTGCCAGCAGCCGGGGACAGGGAGACTATGGCTACACCTTC. This gives the protein CASSRGQGDYGYTF. The J gene is TRBJ1-2, the V gene TRBV5-4, with 9 bases that match TRBD1. Germline values: CDR1 SGHNT, CDR2 YYREEE (reference sequence). CDR3 size: 14 residues. Unmatched junction bases numbered 4, after V lost 4 bases and J lost 3 bases.

The CDR3 protein is CASMNAGSDDTQYF. For the CDR3, the DNA is TGTGCCAGCATGAATGCAGGGTCGGATGATACGCAGTATTTT. The chain uses TRBV28 and TRBJ2-3; tentatively, D is TRBD1 (5 bases). The V gene's germline CDR1 is MDHEN and CDR2 SYDVKM. This CDR3 is 14 amino acids long. Trimming removed 7 bases from V and 6 bases from J, with 17 bases in between.